The 17 T cell receptor beta chains listed next were all sequenced from one sample in a study of T cell responses to AZD1222 COVID-19 vaccine. Sequenced by immunoSEQ multiplex PCR; TCRdb stores in-frame clones only, minus some. The sample includes about 160,000 clones, 90% to 95% seen only once; the top ten take roughly 1.2%. The sample in question was peripheral blood, obtained on day 0 of AZD1222 vaccination. The receptors come from an adult in good health.

Here the CDR3 DNA reads TGCGCCAGCAGCTTGCCCGGGGAGCTGTTTTTT. The encoded protein is CASSLPGELFF. J is TRBJ2-2 and V is TRBV5-1, with no clear D. Germline V lookup: CDR1 SGHRS, CDR2 YFSETQ. The CDR3 has 11 amino acids. Trimming pared 1 base from V and 6 bases from J, leaving 1 base between.

J is TRBJ1-2 and V is TRBV10-3; no firm D call. Germline V gene sequence: CDR1 ENHRY, CDR2 SYGVKD. V was pared by 3 bases and J by 8 bases, with 13 bases between. The CDR3 is 13 residues long. The CDR3 loop is CAISDVGSNGYTF. CDR3 nucleotides: TGTGCCATCAGTGATGTGGGCAGTAACGGCTACACCTTC.

This chain connects TRBV11-2 to TRBJ1-1, with 7 bases matching TRBD1. CDR1 is SGHAT, CDR2 FQNNGV, per germline. The CDR3 consists of 16 residues. The J segment lost 4 bases and the V segment lost 5 bases, leaving 13 bases of the junction unmatched. The chain's CDR3 is CASSPRTGTEGTEAFF. CDR3 bases: TGTGCCAGCAGCCCCCGAACCGGGACAGAGGGCACTGAAGCTTTCTTT.

The rearrangement links TRBV25-1 to TRBJ1-5, with 8 bases matching TRBD1. This CDR3 has 16 residues. Germline CDR1 MGHDK, CDR2 SYGVNS. Trimming took 1 base from V and 0 from J; bases not matched to a gene: 2. The CDR3 here is CASSESRGHSNQPQHF. In DNA, the CDR3 is TGTGCCAGCAGTGAATCCAGGGGGCATAGCAATCAGCCCCAGCATTTT. Full variable domain (missing parts from reference TRBV25-1 and TRBJ1-5): EADIYQTPRYLVIGTGKKITLECSQTMGHDKMYWYQQDPGMELHLIHYSYGVNSTEKGDLSSESTVSRIRTEHFPLTLESARPSHTSQYLCASSESRGHSNQPQHFGDGTRLSIL.

V usage is TRBV7-3 and J usage is TRBJ2-3, with TRBD2 as a possible D gene (6 bases). Germline-derived CDR1 and CDR2 are SGHTA and FQGTGA. Between the trimmed V and J ends, which lost 2 bases and 0 bases, there was a span of 9 bases. This CDR3 spans 15 amino acids. CDR3 in DNA: TGTGCCAGCAGCTTACTAGCGACTAGCACAGATACGCAGTATTTT. Translation: CASSLLATSTDTQYF.

The V call is TRBV9, the J call TRBJ2-5; 13 bases map to TRBD2. The length of the CDR3 is 17 residues. Trimming at V came to 0 bases and at J to 5 bases, leaving 7 bases not matched to a gene. Looked up from germline, CDR1 is SGDLS and CDR2 is YYNGEE. The CDR3 DNA sequence: TGTGCCAGCAGCGTAGGGACTAGCGGGGGTATGAGGGAGACCCAGTACTTC. As protein: CASSVGTSGGMRETQYF.

The chain joins TRBV5-8 to TRBJ2-7; D gene uncertain. This CDR3 has 16 residues. Trimming stripped 1 base from V and 2 bases from J, with 16 bases between. The germline CDR1 and CDR2 sequences are SGHTS and YDEGEE. CDR3 region: CASSLRDSVPAYEQYV. The DNA for the CDR3 is TGTGCCAGCAGCTTGAGGGATTCCGTACCAGCCTACGAGCAGTACGTC.

The chain joins TRBV3-1 (or the pseudogene TRBV3-2) to TRBJ1-2, with a weak D call TRBD1 (5 bases). Germline values: CDR1 LGHDT, CDR2 YNNKEL (reference sequence). There are 14 residues in the CDR3. V was pared by 3 bases and J by 4 bases, with 12 bases between. The CDR3 region has the DNA TGTGCCAGCAGCCAGGAGGGGAACGCCTATGGCTACACCTTC. Translating gives CASSQEGNAYGYTF.

The J gene is TRBJ1-6, the V gene TRBV9; the D gene is possibly TRBD1 (5 bases). V was pared by 1 base and J by 9 bases, with 14 bases between. Germline loops: CDR1 SGDLS, CDR2 YYNGEE. This CDR3 comprises 15 residues. CDR3 sequence reads: CASSVLGLGVSPLHF. The DNA of the CDR3 is TGTGCCAGCAGCGTACTGGGGTTAGGGGTTTCACCCCTCCACTTT.

V gene TRBV9 combines with J gene TRBJ1-6; D remains ambiguous. In germline, CDR1 is SGDLS, CDR2 YYNGEE. The V gene lost 0 bases and the J gene lost 14 bases, with 12 bases spanning the gap. The CDR3 has 13 amino acids. The DNA for the CDR3 is TGTGCCAGCAGCGTAGGTGTTTCGGGAACCCTCCACTTT. This sequence encodes CASSVGVSGTLHF.

V usage is TRBV29-1 and J usage is TRBJ2-3; TRBD1 matches at 8 bases. This CDR3 is 14 amino acids long. Germline-derived CDR1 and CDR2 are SQVTM and ANQGSEA. Trimming at V came to 6 bases and at J to 3 bases, leaving 8 bases not matched to a gene. The CDR3 spells CSVDAGGGTDTQYF. The CDR3, as DNA: TGCAGCGTAGACGCAGGGGGCGGGACAGATACGCAGTATTTT.

There are a few counts of this clone. In DNA form, the CDR3 reads TGTGCCAGCAGCGTTCACCGGGACAGGGGGACGGCTAATGAAAAACTGTTTTTT. Protein product: CASSVHRDRGTANEKLFF. The J gene is TRBJ1-4, the V gene TRBV5-4; 11 positions match TRBD1. The CDR3 totals 18 residues. The V segment lost 4 bases and the J segment 3 bases; nucleotides outside the gene matches: 11. Germline V gene sequence: CDR1 SGHNT, CDR2 YYREEE (reference sequence).

The gene calls are TRBV27 and TRBJ1-2, with 7 bases matching TRBD1. Germline CDR1 is MNHEY and CDR2 is SMNVEV (reference sequence). V dropped 6 bases and J dropped 5; count of bases not matched to a gene: 15. The CDR3 is made up of 16 amino acids. The CDR3, as DNA: TGTGCCAGCAGGCCCGAGACAGGGAGCCTTATTTATGGCTACACCTTC. Translation: CASRPETGSLIYGYTF.

The genes are TRBV19 and TRBJ2-3; the D is unclear. Per the germline V gene, CDR1 is LNHDA and CDR2 is SQIVND (reference sequence). With 8 bases removed from V and 3 bases from J, the gap between germline ends came to 12 bases. The CDR3 spans 13 residues. CDR3 protein: CASAPARTDTQYF. The CDR3 nucleotides are TGTGCCAGTGCCCCAGCGAGAACAGATACGCAGTATTTT.

V gene TRBV23-1 combines with J gene TRBJ2-1; TRBD2 agrees at 10 bases. TRBV23-1 is designated an ORF whose function remains uncertain. J gave up 0 bases and V 1 base, and 6 bases lay outside the gene matches. The CDR3 contains 18 residues. The CDR3 DNA sequence: TGCGCCAGCAGTCAATTCCTAGCGGGGGCAAGCTCCTACAATGAGCAGTTCTTC. Protein: CASSQFLAGASSYNEQFF.

This rearrangement joins TRBV3-1 (or the pseudogene TRBV3-2) to TRBJ2-1; D is unresolved. Germline loops: CDR1 LGHDT, CDR2 YNNKEL (reference sequence). The CDR3 covers 12 residues. V lost 4 bases and J 3 bases, leaving 4 bases between the germline ends. The CDR3 region is CASSPSYNEQFF. For the CDR3, the DNA is TGTGCCAGCAGCCCCAGCTACAATGAGCAGTTCTTC.

V is TRBV11-2 and J is TRBJ2-1; 10 bases map to TRBD1. With V trimmed by 4 bases and J by 9 bases, 6 bases remained unmatched. The germline gives CDR1 SGHAT, CDR2 FQNNGV. The CDR3 covers 14 residues. The CDR3 region is CASSYPGQGSEQFF. In DNA, the CDR3 is TGTGCCAGCAGCTATCCGGGACAGGGGTCTGAGCAGTTCTTC.